This section outlines one TCR beta chain sequence together with its context. This record belongs to a study of shared T cell receptors in the human thymus. Method: immunoSEQ multiplex PCR; TCRdb's copy keeps in-frame clones and lacks some. Among more than 550,000 clones listed, approximately 87% were seen once. Germline lookup yields CDR1 LGHNA and CDR2 YSLEER. J was trimmed by 6 bases and V by 3 bases; bases with no gene match: 12. CDR3 length equals 16 residues. The sample was also reused in another study, on human thymus T cells. That work contributes: Thymus specimens were resections from corrective heart surgery.

This TCR derives from a boy in the first two years of life with a congenital heart defect. The genes are TRBV4-3 and TRBJ2-3; 7 bases line up with TRBD2. What was sequenced was thymocytes. This CDR3 reads CASSQGTTEEADTQYF. The CDR3 nucleotides read TGCGCCAGCAGCCAGGGGACTACCGAAGAGGCTGATACGCAGTATTTT.